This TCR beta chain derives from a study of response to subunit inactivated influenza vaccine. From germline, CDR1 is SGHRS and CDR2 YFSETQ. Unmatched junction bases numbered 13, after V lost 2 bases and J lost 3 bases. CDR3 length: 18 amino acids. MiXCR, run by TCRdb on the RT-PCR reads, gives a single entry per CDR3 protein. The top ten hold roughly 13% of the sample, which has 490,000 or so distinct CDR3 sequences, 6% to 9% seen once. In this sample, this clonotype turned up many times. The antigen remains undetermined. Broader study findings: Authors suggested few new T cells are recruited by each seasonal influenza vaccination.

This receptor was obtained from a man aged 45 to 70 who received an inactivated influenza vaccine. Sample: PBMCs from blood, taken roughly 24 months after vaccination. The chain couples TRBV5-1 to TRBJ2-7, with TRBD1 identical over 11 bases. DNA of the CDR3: TGCGCCAGCAGCTTAGACCCGGGGACAGGGGGGAAGTTCTACGAGCAGTACTTC. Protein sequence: CASSLDPGTGGKFYEQYF.